The T cell receptor (beta chain) described here comes from a study of cytomegalovirus exposure and HLA in healthy donors. Study-wide results and caveats: Altogether, 150 to 200 TCR beta chains were recorded as cytomegalovirus-associated. Per a later analysis, HLA-associated TCR beta chains showed more clonal expansion than other, equally common TCR beta chains. The study had only CMV serostatus as immune exposure information.

This donor's CMV serostatus went unrecorded. Trimming took 0 bases from V and 7 from J, leaving 15 bases between them. The length of the CDR3 is 15 residues. CDR1 and CDR2 (germline): SGDLS, YYNGEE. It was with 60 Vbeta and 13 Jbeta primers that the PCR ran. Produced via immunoSEQ multiplex PCR; TCRdb's table is partial and in-frame only. The data contain around 100,000 clones, 63% of them singletons. Points on this clone: The antigen is undetermined.

This receptor was identified in a human donor in good health. The V call is TRBV9, the J call TRBJ2-3; maybe TRBD2 (6 bases). Sequenced material: PBMCs. CDR3 protein: CASSVVSGSGNTQYF. In DNA form, the CDR3 reads TGTGCCAGCAGCGTAGTATCCGGGAGTGGGAATACGCAGTATTTT.